The sequence of this T cell receptor beta chain was determined in a study of post-analysis software for immune sequencing data. At the level of the study: As for disease course, relapsing-remitting, secondary progressive and progressive-relapsing multiple sclerosis were all included.

Worth noting for this clonotype: Its target is not known.

Whole-study results and caveats: Controls' normalized Chao1 diversity significantly exceeded that of multiple sclerosis patients. Patients had higher frequencies than controls of roughly 5 TRBV segments, including TRBV5-6, TRBV5-1 and TRBV20-1. Pronounced co-clustering by F measure was evident among identically batched samples.

Carried by the TCR beta cDNA libraries were unique molecular identifiers. T cells, roughly 0.9 to 11 million of them, yielded about half a million cDNA molecules. TCRdb analysed the PCR reads with MiXCR anew, one entry per CDR3 protein. This sample has 400,000 to 500,000 distinct CDR3 sequences, with approximately 38% found just once. The CDR3 has 17 amino acids. CDR1 is MGHRA and CDR2 is YSYEKL in the germline V gene. Losses at the gene ends were 0 bases for V and 4 bases for J; bases not matched to a gene: 9. The clonotype originates from a girl aged 2 to 9 with multiple sclerosis. Source material: blood. The chain couples TRBV4-1 to TRBJ2-5, with 9 nucleotides matching TRBD1. CDR3 nucleotides: TGCGCCAGCAGCCAAGACTGGGGACAGGGAAGACGAGAGACCCAGTACTTC. Amino acid sequence: CASSQDWGQGRRETQYF.